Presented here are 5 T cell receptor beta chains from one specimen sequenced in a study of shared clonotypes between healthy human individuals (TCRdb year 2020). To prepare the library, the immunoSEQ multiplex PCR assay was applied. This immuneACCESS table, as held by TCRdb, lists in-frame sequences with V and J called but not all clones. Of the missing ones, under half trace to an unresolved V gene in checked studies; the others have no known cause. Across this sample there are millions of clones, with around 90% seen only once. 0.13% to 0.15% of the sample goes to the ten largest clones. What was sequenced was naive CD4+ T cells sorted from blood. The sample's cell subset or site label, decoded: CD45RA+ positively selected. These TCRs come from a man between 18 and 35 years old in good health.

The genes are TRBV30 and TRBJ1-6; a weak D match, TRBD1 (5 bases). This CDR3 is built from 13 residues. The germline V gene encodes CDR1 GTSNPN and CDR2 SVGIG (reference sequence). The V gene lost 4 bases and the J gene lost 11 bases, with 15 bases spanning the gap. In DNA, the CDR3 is TGTGCCTGGACACAGGATCCGGGAACACCCCTCCACTTT. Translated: CAWTQDPGTPLHF. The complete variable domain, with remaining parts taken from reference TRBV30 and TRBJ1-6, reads SQTIHQWPATLVQPVGSPLSLECTVEGTSNPNLYWYRQAAGRGLQLLFYSVGIGQISSEVPQNLSASRPQDRQFILSSKKLLLSDSGFYLCAWTQDPGTPLHFGNGTRLTVT.

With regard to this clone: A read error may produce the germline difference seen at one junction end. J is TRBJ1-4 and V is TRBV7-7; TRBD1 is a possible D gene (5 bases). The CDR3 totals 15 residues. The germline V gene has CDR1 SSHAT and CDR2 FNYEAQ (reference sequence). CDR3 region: CASSPDGTGREKLFF. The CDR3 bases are TGTGCTAGCAGCCCAGACGGGACTGGTCGGGAAAAACTGTTTTTT.

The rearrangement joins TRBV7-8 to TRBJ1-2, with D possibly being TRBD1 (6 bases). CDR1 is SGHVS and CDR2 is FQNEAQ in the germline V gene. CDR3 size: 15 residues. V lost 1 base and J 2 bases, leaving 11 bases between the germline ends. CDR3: CASSLGAGTNYGYTF. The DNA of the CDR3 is TGTGCCAGCAGCTTAGGGGCAGGGACAAACTATGGCTACACCTTC.

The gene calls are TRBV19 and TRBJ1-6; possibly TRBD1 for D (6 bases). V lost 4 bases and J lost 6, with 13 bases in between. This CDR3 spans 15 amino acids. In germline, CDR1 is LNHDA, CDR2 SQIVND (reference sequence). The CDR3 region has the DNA TGTGCCAGTAGTACAGGGGTATCTATTAATTCACCCCTCCACTTT. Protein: CASSTGVSINSPLHF. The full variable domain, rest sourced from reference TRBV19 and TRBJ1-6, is DGGITQSPKYLFRKEGQNVTLSCEQNLNHDAMYWYRQDPGQGLRLIYYSQIVNDFQKGDIAEGYSVSREKKESFPLTVTSAQKNPTAFYLCASSTGVSINSPLHFGNGTRLTVT.

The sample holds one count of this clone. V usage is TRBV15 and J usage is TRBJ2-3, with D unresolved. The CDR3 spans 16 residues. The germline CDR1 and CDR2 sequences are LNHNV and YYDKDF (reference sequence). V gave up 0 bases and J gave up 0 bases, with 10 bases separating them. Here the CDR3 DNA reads TGTGCCACCAGCAGAGAGCAGGAGCCTAGCACAGATACGCAGTATTTT. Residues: CATSREQEPSTDTQYF.